The 18 T cell receptor beta chains below were found in one sample sequenced in a study of cytotoxic CD8 clonotypes in ibrutinib-treated CLL. TCRdb's table, derived via immunoSEQ multiplex PCR, lists solely in-frame clones and lacks some. Of about 50,000 clones listed, approximately 87% were seen once; the top ten hold around 21%. The starting material was PBMCs, obtained after 24 months of ibrutinib treatment. Receptors originate from a human donor with chronic lymphocytic leukemia.

This clone was observed a few times. J is TRBJ2-2 and V is TRBV11-3, with 14 bases matching TRBD2. From germline, CDR1 is SGHNT and CDR2 YENEEA. Trimming at V came to 3 bases and at J to 8 bases, leaving 8 bases not matched to a gene. The CDR3 contains 17 residues. For the CDR3, the DNA is TGTGCCAGCAGCTTCCGACTAGCGGGAGGGCCGACGGGGGAGCTGTTTTTT. This translates into CASSFRLAGGPTGELFF.

To note about this clone: Its ends do not fully match the called genes, so a read error is possible. This chain links TRBV6-6 with TRBJ2-7; possible D gene TRBD1, 5 bases. The CDR3 sequence is 13 residues long. Germline lookup yields CDR1 MNHNY and CDR2 SVGAGI (reference sequence). This chain's CDR3 is CASSYTTDSERHF. The CDR3 DNA reads as TGTGCCAGCAGTTACACCACCGACAGCGAAAGACACTTC.

The V call is TRBV9, the J call TRBJ2-5; tentatively, D is TRBD2 (6 bases). The CDR3 runs 16 residues. Germline-derived CDR1 and CDR2 are SGDLS and YYNGEE. V lost 0 bases to trimming and J lost 3 bases, with 15 bases between them. CDR3 protein: CASSVGVGGGKETQYF. The CDR3 nucleotides are TGTGCCAGCAGCGTAGGAGTGGGAGGAGGGAAAGAGACCCAGTACTTC.

The V call is TRBV28, the J call TRBJ1-5; D remains unclear. The CDR3 extends over 15 amino acids. V was trimmed by 6 bases and J by 4 bases, leaving 16 bases between them. The germline gives CDR1 MDHEN, CDR2 SYDVKM. CDR3 sequence (DNA): TGTGCCAGCAGCTTCGACCGGACGGGGAATCAGCCCCAGCATTTT. This gives the protein CASSFDRTGNQPQHF.

The V and J genes are TRBV5-1 and TRBJ1-1, with unresolved D. The germline CDR1 and CDR2 sequences are SGHRS and YFSETQ. CDR3 size: 13 residues. V was shortened by 4 bases and J by 1 base, with 8 bases between the two germline ends. The CDR3 here is CASSASGNTEAFF. CDR3 coding DNA: TGCGCCAGCAGCGCGAGTGGGAACACTGAAGCTTTCTTT. Full variable domain (remainder filled in from reference TRBV5-1 and TRBJ1-1): KAGVTQTPRYLIKTRGQQVTLSCSPISGHRSVSWYQQTPGQGLQFLFEYFSETQRNKGNFPGRFSGRQFSNSRSEMNVSTLELGDSALYLCASSASGNTEAFFGQGTRLTVV.

V usage is TRBV21-1 and J usage is TRBJ1-5. TRBV21-1 corresponds to a pseudogene. The CDR3 contains 17 residues. The CDR3 sequence is CASSKLNRILNNQPQHF. CDR3 sequence (DNA): TGTGCCAGCAGCAAATTAAATCGGATCCTTAACAATCAGCCCCAGCATTTT.

As regards this clone: A junction end diverges from the germline sequence, so it may reflect a read error. The chain employs TRBV6-5 and TRBJ2-1, with 10 bases aligning to TRBD2. Germline V CDR1 and CDR2: MNHEY, SVGAGI. The CDR3 is 15 amino acids. The CDR3 spells CASRKREGLYDEQFF. The CDR3, as DNA: TGTGCCAGCAGAAAGCGGGAGGGCCTCTACGATGAGCAGTTCTTC.

The sample holds one count of this clone. The genes are TRBV29-1 and TRBJ2-1; maybe TRBD1 (8 bases). V was cut by 0 bases and J by 7 bases, with 13 bases left in between. There are 14 residues in the CDR3. Germline V gene data show CDR1 as SQVTM and CDR2 as ANQGSEA. The CDR3 here is CSVEEQGEGNEQFF. The DNA of the CDR3 is TGCAGCGTTGAAGAACAGGGGGAGGGGAATGAGCAGTTCTTC.

The CDR3 region is CASSDGFRETQYF. CDR3 DNA: TGTGCCAGCAGCGATGGCTTCCGGGAGACCCAGTACTTC. J is TRBJ2-5 and V is TRBV7-3, with D unresolved. V lost 5 bases and J lost 5, with 12 bases in between. The CDR3 contains 13 residues. The germline V gene encodes CDR1 SGHTA and CDR2 FQGTGA.

The chain is built from TRBV7-9 and TRBJ2-3; D unresolved. The CDR3 length is 12 residues. Germline CDR1 is SEHNR and CDR2 is FQNEAQ (reference sequence). V lost 5 bases and J 0 bases, leaving 3 bases between the germline ends. Here the CDR3 reads CASSASTDTQYF. CDR3 coding DNA: TGTGCCAGCAGCGCCAGCACAGATACGCAGTATTTT.

DNA of the CDR3: TGTGCCAGCAGCGGACTAGTGACCAACACCGGGGAGCTGTTTTTT. Amino acids: CASSGLVTNTGELFF. The chain is built from TRBV9 and TRBJ2-2, with a possible D match to TRBD2 (6 bases). V was shortened by 3 bases and J by 2 bases, with 11 bases between the two germline ends. The CDR3 contains 15 residues. In germline, CDR1 is SGDLS, CDR2 YYNGEE.

The chain uses TRBV11-2 and TRBJ2-5; 7 bases match TRBD2. V lost 5 bases and J lost 5; bases outside the gene matches: 20. Germline V gene data show CDR1 as SGHAT and CDR2 as FQNNGV. The CDR3 spans 18 residues. CDR3 DNA: TGTGCCAGCAGCCCGACCCCCCCCGGGACTACCTTAGGGGAGACCCAGTACTTC. Amino acid sequence: CASSPTPPGTTLGETQYF. Complete variable domain (other parts from reference TRBV11-2 and TRBJ2-5): EAGVAQSPRYKIIEKRQSVAFWCNPISGHATLYWYQQILGQGPKLLIQFQNNGVVDDSQLPKDRFSAERLKGVDSTLKIQPAKLEDSAVYLCASSPTPPGTTLGETQYFGPGTRLLVL.

Only a few counts were recorded for this clone. The V and J genes are TRBV27 and TRBJ1-2; the D gene is possibly TRBD1 (6 bases). Trimming left V 6 bases short and J 3 bases short, with 8 bases between. The CDR3 has 12 amino acids. The germline V gene has CDR1 MNHEY and CDR2 SMNVEV (reference sequence). CDR3: CASRGGHYGYTF. In DNA, the CDR3 is TGTGCCAGCAGGGGGGGGCACTATGGCTACACCTTC.

The V gene is TRBV2, the J gene TRBJ2-5; D gene uncertain. CDR1 SNHLY and CDR2 FYNNEI come from the germline V gene. V lost 8 bases, J lost 2 bases, and 18 bases lay in between. The CDR3 covers 15 residues. CDR3 amino acids: CASLSFRGNQETQYF. CDR3 coding DNA: TGTGCCAGCCTATCTTTTCGAGGTAATCAAGAGACCCAGTACTTC.

This rearrangement joins TRBV10-1 to TRBJ2-3; 9 nucleotides align to TRBD2. Per the germline V gene, CDR1 is WNHNN and CDR2 is SYGVQD (reference sequence). V shed 10 bases and J 4 bases; nucleotides not matched to a gene: 15. There are 16 residues in the CDR3. The CDR3 loop reads CATSRSGRGRADTQYF. In nucleotides, the CDR3 is TGCGCCACTTCTCGTAGCGGGAGAGGAAGGGCAGATACGCAGTATTTT.

The J gene is TRBJ2-2, the V gene TRBV7-9; 10 nucleotides agree with TRBD2. Trimming took 4 bases from V and 6 from J; bases not matched to a gene: 5. CDR1 is SEHNR, CDR2 FQNEAQ, per germline (reference sequence). This CDR3 comprises 15 residues. The CDR3, as DNA: TGTGCCAGCAGCTCCAGCGGGAGGGTGGCCGGGGAGCTGTTTTTT. Translated: CASSSSGRVAGELFF.

The chain links TRBV11-2 to TRBJ1-1; maybe TRBD1 (5 bases). Deletions cut 1 base from V and 1 base from J, with 7 bases between. The CDR3 runs 14 residues. The V gene's germline CDR1 is SGHAT and CDR2 FQNNGV. In DNA form, the CDR3 reads TGTGCCAGCAGCTTAGTTACAGGGAACACTGAAGCTTTCTTT. This codes for CASSLVTGNTEAFF.

The V gene is TRBV5-4, the J gene TRBJ2-2; TRBD2 is a possible D gene (6 bases). Trimming cost V 4 bases and J 4 bases, with 14 bases left between them. Germline V CDR1 and CDR2: SGHNT, YYREEE (reference sequence). There are 15 residues in the CDR3. The CDR3 here is CASSQGLLATGELFF. Here the CDR3 DNA reads TGTGCCAGCAGCCAAGGGTTACTAGCCACCGGGGAGCTGTTTTTT.